What follows describes a single T cell receptor (beta chain). Antigen: not known. All the donors were Caucasian adults who lived in Nashville, Tennessee. Over several immunoSEQ plates, each subset's genomic DNA was distributed in even portions. The authors' processing: For the immunoSEQ data, sequences were junction-only without quality scores, so filtering differed. Here immunoSEQ multiplex PCR was the method, and the copy in TCRdb shows in-frame clones only, minus some. The DNA was the basis for D and trimming; V, J and clone size are from that table. The sample has about half a million clones; less than 85% are singletons. This specimen belongs to a study of shared clonotypes between healthy human individuals. Findings and caveats of the study: Sampling used blood alone; tissue repertoires probably differ.

Per germline, CDR1 SGHVS and CDR2 FQNEAQ. V was clipped by 3 bases and J by 9 bases, with 11 bases between them. The CDR3 consists of 13 residues. This TCR derives from a woman in her forties in good health. Some clones in this sample may be carry-over from other donors' samples. Sequencing was done on a sample of PBMCs. The chain combines TRBV7-8 with TRBJ2-2; tentatively, D is TRBD1 or TRBD2 (5 bases each). For the CDR3, the DNA is TGTGCCAGCAGCTTCAATGGGGGTCGGGAGCTGTTTTTT. Protein sequence: CASSFNGGRELFF. The full variable domain, its missing parts supplied by reference TRBV7-8 and TRBJ2-2, is GAGVSQSPRYKVAKRGQDVALRCDPISGHVSLFWYQQALGQGPEFLTYFQNEAQLDKSGLPSDRFFAERPEGSVSTLKIQRTQQEDSAVYLCASSFNGGRELFFGEGSRLTVL.